The clone carrying this T cell receptor beta chain was seen only a few times. The source of the sample is a study of blood T cells in healthy people across ages. The overall study: In model experiments, template switching was able to capture about one barcoded beta molecule for every two T cells that were present.

The second PCR ran roughly 6 to 11 cycles with a sample-barcoded 5' primer and J-beta primers. A single record per CDR3 protein comes from TCRdb applying MiXCR to the 5' RACE reads. This sample has about 2 million distinct CDR3 sequences; just under 50% occur once, and the top ten carry approximately 2.1%. Each donor was a healthy Caucasian individual from Russia, aged roughly 6 to 95. The receptor comes from a woman aged 40-49 years in good health. Sequencing was performed on blood.

The CDR3 region is CASSSAGYGYTF. CDR3 nucleotides: TGTGCCAGCAGTTCAGCAGGCTATGGCTACACCTTC. The chain employs TRBV12-3 or TRBV12-4 and TRBJ1-2, with D unclear. The CDR3 length is 12 residues. V was clipped by 4 bases and J by 4 bases, with 7 bases between them.